Sequencing of this T cell receptor beta chain was carried out in a study of T-cell memory formation after mild COVID-19. Points from the study as a whole: Confirmation was lacking for SARS-CoV-2 specificity of second-wave clones that peaked on day 37.

MiXCR, applied by TCRdb to the 5' RACE reads, yields one record per CDR3 protein. The data show just over 400,000 distinct CDR3 sequences, 20% to 30% seen once. This CDR3 is 15 amino acids long. V gave up 6 bases and J gave up 7 bases; unmatched junction bases: 9. This clonotype was counted between two and nine times. What it recognizes is unknown. The chain employs TRBV12-3 or TRBV12-4 and TRBJ2-2; 9 bases map to TRBD1. The TCR originated in an adult woman who had mild COVID-19 (a few samples of this study predate the infection). Cell type and time point are not known. Sequencing was done on a sample of PBMCs or a T cell subset sorted from them (not recorded which). The CDR3 here is CASSARTGAGGELFF. The CDR3 region has the DNA TGTGCCAGCAGCGCTCGGACAGGGGCGGGCGGGGAGCTGTTTTTT.